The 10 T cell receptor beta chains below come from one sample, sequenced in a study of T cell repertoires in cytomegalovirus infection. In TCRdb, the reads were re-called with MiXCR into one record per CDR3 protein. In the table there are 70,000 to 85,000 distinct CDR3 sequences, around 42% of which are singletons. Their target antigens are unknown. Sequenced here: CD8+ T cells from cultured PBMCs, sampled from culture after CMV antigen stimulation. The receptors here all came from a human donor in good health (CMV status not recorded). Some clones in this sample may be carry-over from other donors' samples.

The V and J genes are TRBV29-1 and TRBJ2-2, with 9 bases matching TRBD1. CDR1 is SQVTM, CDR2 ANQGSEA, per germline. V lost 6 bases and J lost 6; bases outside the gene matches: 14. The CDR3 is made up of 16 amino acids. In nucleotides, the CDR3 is TGCAGCGTCCCGGAGGCCGGGACAGGGTATGCCGGGGAGCTGTTTTTT. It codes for CSVPEAGTGYAGELFF.

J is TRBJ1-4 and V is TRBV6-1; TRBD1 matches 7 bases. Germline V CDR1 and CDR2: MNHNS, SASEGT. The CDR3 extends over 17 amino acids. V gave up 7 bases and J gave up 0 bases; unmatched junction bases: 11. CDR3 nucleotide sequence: TGTGCCAGCACCGTACCCGACAGGGATGCAACTAATGAAAAACTGTTTTTT. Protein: CASTVPDRDATNEKLFF.

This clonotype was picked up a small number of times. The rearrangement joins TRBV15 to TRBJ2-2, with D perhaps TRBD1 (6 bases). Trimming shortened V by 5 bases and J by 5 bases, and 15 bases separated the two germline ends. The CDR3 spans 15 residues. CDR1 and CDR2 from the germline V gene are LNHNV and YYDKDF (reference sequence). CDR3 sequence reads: CATSPQPGATGELFF. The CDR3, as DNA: TGTGCCACCAGCCCACAACCAGGGGCGACCGGGGAGCTGTTTTTT.

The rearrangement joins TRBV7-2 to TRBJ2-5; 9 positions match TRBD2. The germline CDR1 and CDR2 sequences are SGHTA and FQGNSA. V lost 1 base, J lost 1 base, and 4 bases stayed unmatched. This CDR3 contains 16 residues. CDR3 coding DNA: TGTGCCAGCAGCTTAGTCGCGGGGGGGCCCCAAGAGACCCAGTACTTC. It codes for CASSLVAGGPQETQYF.

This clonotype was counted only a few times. The DNA for the CDR3 is TGTGCCAGCAGCTTATCATCGGGACTAGCGGGGGGGCCTACAAATACGCAGTATTTT. The encoded protein is CASSLSSGLAGGPTNTQYF. J is TRBJ2-3 and V is TRBV11-2; 16 bases are shared with TRBD2. There are 19 residues in the CDR3. The V segment lost 2 bases and the J segment 7 bases; nucleotides outside the gene matches: 12. Germline CDR1 is SGHAT and CDR2 is FQNNGV.

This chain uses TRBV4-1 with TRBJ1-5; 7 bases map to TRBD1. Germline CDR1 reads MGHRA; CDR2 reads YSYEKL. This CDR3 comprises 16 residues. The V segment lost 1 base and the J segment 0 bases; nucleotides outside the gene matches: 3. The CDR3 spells CASSQGGQSSNQPQHF. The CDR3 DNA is TGCGCCAGCAGCCAAGGGGGACAGAGTAGCAATCAGCCCCAGCATTTT.

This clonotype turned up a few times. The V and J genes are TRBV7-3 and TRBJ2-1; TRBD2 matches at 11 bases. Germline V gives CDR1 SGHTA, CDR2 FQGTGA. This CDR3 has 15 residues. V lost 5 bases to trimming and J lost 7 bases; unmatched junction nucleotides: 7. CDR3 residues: CASSAPGLAVNEQFF. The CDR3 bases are TGTGCCAGCAGCGCTCCGGGACTAGCGGTGAATGAGCAGTTCTTC. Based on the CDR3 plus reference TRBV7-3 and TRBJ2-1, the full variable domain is GAGVSQTPSNKVTEKGKYVELRCDPISGHTALYWYRQSLGQGPEFLIYFQGTGAADDSGLPNDRFFAVRPEGSVSTLKIQRTERGDSAVYLCASSAPGLAVNEQFFGPGTRLTVL.

The CDR3 DNA follows: TGTGCCAGCAGTTTGAGCCTAGCCAACTCCTACAATGAGCAGTTCTTC. Its protein product is CASSLSLANSYNEQFF. This chain joins TRBV27 and TRBJ2-1, with TRBD2 as a possible D gene (5 bases). The V gene lost 3 bases and the J gene lost 0 bases, with 12 bases spanning the gap. Germline CDR1 MNHEY, CDR2 SMNVEV (reference sequence). There are 16 residues in the CDR3.

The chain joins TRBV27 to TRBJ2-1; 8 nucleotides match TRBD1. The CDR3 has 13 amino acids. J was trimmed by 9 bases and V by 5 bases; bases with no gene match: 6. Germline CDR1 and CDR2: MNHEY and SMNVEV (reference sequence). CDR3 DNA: TGTGCCAGCAGTGTCAGGGGGCGACGTGAGCAGTTCTTC. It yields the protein CASSVRGRREQFF.

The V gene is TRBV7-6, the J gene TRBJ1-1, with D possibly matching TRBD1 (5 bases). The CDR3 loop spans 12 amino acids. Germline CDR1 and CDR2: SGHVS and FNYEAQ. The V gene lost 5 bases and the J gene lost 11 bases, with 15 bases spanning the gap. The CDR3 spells CASSAQKGVAFF. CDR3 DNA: TGTGCCAGCAGCGCTCAAAAAGGGGTCGCTTTCTTT.